Below are 19 T cell receptor beta chains sequenced from a single sample in a study of cytomegalovirus exposure and HLA in healthy donors (dated by TCRdb to about 2017). To prepare the library, the immunoSEQ multiplex PCR assay was applied. The multiplex PCR relied on a mix of 60 forward primers for TCR Vbeta segments and 13 reverse primers for TCR Jbeta segments. TCRdb re-hosts the immuneACCESS table, in-frame sequences only. Its copies lack some clones; in the studies checked, an unresolved V gene accounts for under half of them, and the cause for the rest is not known. In all, the sample holds under 200,000 clones, and around 80% of those were seen once. Of the sample, 8.5% falls within the top ten clones. The sequenced sample consisted of PBMCs. The receptors originated from a male donor in good health and CMV-seropositive.

CDR3 region: CASSSGLAGPYEQYF. The CDR3 DNA is TGTGCCAGCAGCTCCGGACTAGCGGGACCTTACGAGCAGTACTTC. The rearrangement joins TRBV7-2 to TRBJ2-7; 12 positions agree with TRBD2. CDR3 length: 15 residues. Germline assignment: CDR1 SGHTA and CDR2 FQGNSA. V lost 4 bases, J lost 4 bases, and 5 bases stayed unmatched.

The chain has TRBV4-3 and TRBJ2-1; TRBD2 matches at 8 bases. CDR3 length: 18 residues. Germline lookup yields CDR1 LGHNA and CDR2 YSLEER. Trimming at V came to 0 bases and at J to 8 bases, leaving 15 bases not matched to a gene. The CDR3 protein is CASSQDGRPEVAGHEQFF. CDR3 sequence (DNA): TGCGCCAGCAGCCAAGATGGCCGGCCGGAGGTAGCGGGACATGAGCAGTTCTTC.

CDR3 in DNA: TGTGCCAGTAGTAGATCGGGACAGGGGTCGTGGAACACTGAAGCTTTCTTT. Encoded protein: CASSRSGQGSWNTEAFF. The chain recombines TRBV19 with TRBJ1-1; TRBD1 aligns across 10 bases. Germline CDR1 reads LNHDA; CDR2 reads SQIVND (reference sequence). V dropped 4 bases and J dropped 1; count of bases not matched to a gene: 9. There are 17 residues in the CDR3. The full variable domain, in which reference TRBV19 and TRBJ1-1 provide the parts outside the CDR3, is DGGITQSPKYLFRKEGQNVTLSCEQNLNHDAMYWYRQDPGQGLRLIYYSQIVNDFQKGDIAEGYSVSREKKESFPLTVTSAQKNPTAFYLCASSRSGQGSWNTEAFFGQGTRLTVV.

The chain links TRBV18 to TRBJ2-5; the match to TRBD1 covers 7 bases. The CDR3 is 14 residues long. V was pared by 6 bases and J by 7 bases, with 11 bases of the junction left unmatched. Germline V gives CDR1 KGHSH, CDR2 LQKENI. CDR3 loop: CASSLGTVPSTQYF. Written as DNA, the CDR3 is TGTGCCAGCTCCCTCGGGACAGTTCCTTCGACCCAGTACTTC.

As to this clone: Other DNA variants within this sample encode the same CDR3. The chain combines TRBV5-1 with TRBJ1-1; D ambiguous. CDR3 length equals 14 residues. Germline CDR1 reads SGHRS; CDR2 reads YFSETQ. Trimming shortened V by 0 bases and J by 1 base, and 7 bases separated the two germline ends. CDR3 in amino acids: CASSLVGENTEAFF. CDR3 bases: TGCGCCAGCAGCTTGGTCGGTGAGAACACTGAAGCTTTCTTT.

The V call is TRBV7-8, the J call TRBJ2-1; weak D call: TRBD2 (5 bases). Trimming left V 6 bases short and J 1 base short, with 13 bases between. Germline CDR1 reads SGHVS; CDR2 reads FQNEAQ. This CDR3 contains 15 residues. CDR3 residues: CASRIGRDSYNEQFF. As DNA, the CDR3 is TGTGCCAGCAGGATAGGACGGGATTCCTACAATGAGCAGTTCTTC.

The chain carries TRBV7-6 and TRBJ1-2; 10 bases fit TRBD1. The germline gives CDR1 SGHVS, CDR2 FNYEAQ. The junction had 4 bases not matched to a gene; V was cut back by 6 bases and J by 6 bases. The CDR3 has 13 amino acids. The CDR3 nucleotides are TGTGCCAGCAGTTGGGACAGGGGACATGGCTACACCTTC. As protein: CASSWDRGHGYTF.

The CDR3 protein is CASSIQARGLLGYTF. CDR3 sequence (DNA): TGTGCCAGTAGTATCCAGGCCAGGGGGCTCCTTGGCTACACCTTC. The V gene is TRBV19, the J gene TRBJ1-2, with 8 bases that match TRBD1. CDR3 length: 15 residues. Germline lookup yields CDR1 LNHDA and CDR2 SQIVND (reference sequence). V was pared by 3 bases and J by 7 bases, with 10 bases of the junction left unmatched.

The V gene is TRBV27, the J gene TRBJ2-3; tentative D call: TRBD1 (6 bases). CDR1 MNHEY and CDR2 SMNVEV come from the germline V gene (reference sequence). Trimming stripped 7 bases from V and 3 bases from J, with 11 bases between. There are 13 residues in the CDR3. The CDR3 is CASTVQGTDTQYF. Written as DNA, the CDR3 is TGTGCCAGCACCGTCCAGGGGACAGATACGCAGTATTTT.

This clone appeared once. The chain recombines TRBV7-7 with TRBJ2-1; 9 bases agree with TRBD1. The trim removed 5 bases at V and 4 bases at J, leaving 3 bases unmatched. The CDR3 is 14 residues long. Germline loops: CDR1 SSHAT, CDR2 FNYEAQ (reference sequence). The CDR3 spells CASSPDRGYNEQFF. The CDR3 region has the DNA TGTGCCAGCAGCCCGGACAGGGGATACAATGAGCAGTTCTTC. The variable domain in full, completed from reference TRBV7-7 and TRBJ2-1, reads GAGVSQSPRYKVTKRGQDVTLRCDPISSHATLYWYQQALGQGPEFLTYFNYEAQPDKSGLPSDRFSAERPEGSISTLTIQRTEQRDSAMYRCASSPDRGYNEQFFGPGTRLTVL.

The chain links TRBV6-6 to TRBJ1-1; 7 positions agree with TRBD1. Per germline, CDR1 MNHNY and CDR2 SVGAGI (reference sequence). The CDR3 runs to 14 residues. Trimming at V came to 6 bases and at J to 2 bases, leaving 6 bases not matched to a gene. The CDR3, as DNA: TGTGCCAGCAGCCCCGGACAGGTAAACACTGAAGCTTTCTTT. Translating it yields CASSPGQVNTEAFF.

This clone was recorded once. The chain recombines TRBV19 with TRBJ1-2; TRBD1 agrees at 11 bases. The length of the CDR3 is 15 residues. Germline-derived CDR1 and CDR2 are LNHDA and SQIVND (reference sequence). The ends lost 10 bases at V and 2 bases at J; junction bases unmatched: 9. CDR3 amino acids: CAIRDRGSGNYGYTF. CDR3 nucleotide sequence: TGTGCCATCAGGGACAGGGGGAGTGGGAACTATGGCTACACCTTC.

The CDR3 nucleotides are TGTGCCTGGGGGATGGGACTAGCGGGGGAGCAAGAGACCCAGTACTTC. It yields the protein CAWGMGLAGEQETQYF. This chain uses TRBV30 with TRBJ2-5, with 14 bases identical to TRBD2. Germline assignment: CDR1 GTSNPN and CDR2 SVGIG (reference sequence). The CDR3 length is 16 residues. V was clipped by 5 bases and J by 2 bases; unmatched bases: 7.

V gene TRBV19 combines with J gene TRBJ2-1; the match to TRBD1 covers 7 bases. Germline V gives CDR1 LNHDA, CDR2 SQIVND (reference sequence). The junction had 8 bases not matched to a gene; V was cut back by 7 bases and J by 2 bases. This CDR3 has 15 amino acids. This chain's CDR3 is CASTTRDRAYNEQFF. In DNA form, the CDR3 reads TGTGCCAGTACAACCCGGGACAGAGCCTACAATGAGCAGTTCTTC.

This sequence joins TRBV7-2 and TRBJ2-3, with 15 bases identical to TRBD2. Germline V CDR1 and CDR2: SGHTA, FQGNSA. This CDR3 region has 17 residues. The trim removed 4 bases at V and 3 bases at J, leaving 5 bases unmatched. The CDR3 DNA reads TGTGCCAGCAGCTCCCGGACTAGCGGGAGGGCTACAGATACGCAGTATTTT. This sequence encodes CASSSRTSGRATDTQYF.

This clone showed up just once. The chain employs TRBV19 and TRBJ2-5; possible D gene TRBD2, 6 bases. V lost 5 bases and J lost 7, with 14 bases in between. Germline assignment: CDR1 LNHDA and CDR2 SQIVND (reference sequence). The CDR3 has 13 residues. In DNA, the CDR3 is TGTGCCAGTAGTGCCCGGGACTCCGGGACCCAGTACTTC. Protein product: CASSARDSGTQYF. Drawing the rest from reference TRBV19 and TRBJ2-5, the complete variable domain is DGGITQSPKYLFRKEGQNVTLSCEQNLNHDAMYWYRQDPGQGLRLIYYSQIVNDFQKGDIAEGYSVSREKKESFPLTVTSAQKNPTAFYLCASSARDSGTQYFGPGTRLLVL.

V and J are TRBV9 and TRBJ2-2, with 10 nucleotides matching TRBD2. Germline V gene sequence: CDR1 SGDLS, CDR2 YYNGEE. The ends lost 0 bases at V and 6 bases at J; junction bases unmatched: 8. CDR3 length: 17 amino acids. CDR3 DNA: TGTGCCAGCAGCGTAGGGGGACTAGCGTTGACGTCCGGGGAGCTGTTTTTT. It specifies CASSVGGLALTSGELFF.

The chain carries TRBV19 and TRBJ1-2; D not resolved. The CDR3 is 15 amino acids. The V gene lost 3 bases and the J gene lost 6 bases, with 17 bases spanning the gap. Germline CDR1 and CDR2: LNHDA and SQIVND (reference sequence). DNA of the CDR3: TGTGCCAGTAGTATCAGCGGACGGAACATGAATGGCTACACCTTC. It translates to CASSISGRNMNGYTF.

The chain has TRBV6-6 and TRBJ1-4, with a weak D call TRBD1 (6 bases). Germline V lookup: CDR1 MNHNY, CDR2 SVGAGI (reference sequence). Trimming stripped 7 bases from V and 7 bases from J, with 13 bases between. The CDR3 consists of 13 residues. The CDR3 reads CASTTGTIEKLFF. The CDR3 DNA reads TGTGCCAGCACCACCGGGACAATTGAAAAACTGTTTTTT.